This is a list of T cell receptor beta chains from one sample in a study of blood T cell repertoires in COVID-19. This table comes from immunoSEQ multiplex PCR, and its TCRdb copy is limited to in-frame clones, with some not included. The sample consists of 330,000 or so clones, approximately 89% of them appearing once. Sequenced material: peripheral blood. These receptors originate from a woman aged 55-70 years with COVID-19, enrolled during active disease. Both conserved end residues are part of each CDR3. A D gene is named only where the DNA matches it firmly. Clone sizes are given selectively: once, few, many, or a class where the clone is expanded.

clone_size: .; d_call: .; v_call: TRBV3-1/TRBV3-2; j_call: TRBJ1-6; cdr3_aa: CASTTWGGSKSPLHF; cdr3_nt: TGTGCCAGCACAACCTGGGGGGGAAGCAAATCACCCCTCCACTTT
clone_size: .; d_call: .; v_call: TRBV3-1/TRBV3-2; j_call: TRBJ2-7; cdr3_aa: CASSQQGTYEQYF; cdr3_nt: TGTGCCAGCAGCCAGCAGGGGACCTACGAGCAGTACTTC
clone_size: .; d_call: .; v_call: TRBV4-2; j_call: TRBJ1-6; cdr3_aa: CASSQEERTGNSPLHF; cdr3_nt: TGTGCCAGCAGCCAAGAAGAGCGGACTGGAAATTCACCCCTCCACTTT
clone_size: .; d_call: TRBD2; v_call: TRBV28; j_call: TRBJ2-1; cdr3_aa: CASRAGGDNEQFF; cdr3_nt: TGTGCCAGCAGGGCGGGGGGGGACAATGAGCAGTTCTTC
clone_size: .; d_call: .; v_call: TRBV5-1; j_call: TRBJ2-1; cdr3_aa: CASSLDGRSYNEQFF; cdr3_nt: TGCGCCAGCAGCTTGGATGGCAGGTCCTACAATGAGCAGTTCTTC
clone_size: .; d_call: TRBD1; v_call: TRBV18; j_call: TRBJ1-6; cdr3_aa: CASSLLQGPSSYNSPLHF; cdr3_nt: TGTGCCAGCTCACTCTTACAGGGGCCTAGCTCCTATAATTCACCCCTCCACTTT
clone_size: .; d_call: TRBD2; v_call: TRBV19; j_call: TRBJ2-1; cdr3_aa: CASSISGGPNEQFF; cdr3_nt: TGTGCCAGTAGTATATCGGGGGGGCCCAATGAGCAGTTCTTC
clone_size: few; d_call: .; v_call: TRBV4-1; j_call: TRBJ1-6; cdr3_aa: CASSQAPDSPLHF; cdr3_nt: TGCGCCAGCAGCCAAGCTCCCGATTCACCCCTCCACTTT
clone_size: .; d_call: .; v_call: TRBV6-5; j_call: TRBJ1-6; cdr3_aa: CASSYYPGGNNSPLHF; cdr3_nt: TGTGCCAGCAGTTACTATCCGGGGGGTAATAATTCACCCCTCCACTTT
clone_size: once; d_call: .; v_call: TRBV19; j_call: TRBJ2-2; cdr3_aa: CASMNGLGQNTGELFF; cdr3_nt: TGTGCCAGTATGAATGGGCTCGGACAGAACACCGGGGAGCTGTTTTTT
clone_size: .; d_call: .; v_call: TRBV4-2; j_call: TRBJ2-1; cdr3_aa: CASSQGTSRGANEQFF; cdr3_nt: TGTGCCAGCAGCCAAGGCACAAGCAGGGGTGCAAATGAGCAGTTCTTC
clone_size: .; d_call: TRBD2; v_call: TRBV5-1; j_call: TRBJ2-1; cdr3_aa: CASSREGLAGGRSSYNEQFF; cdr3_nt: TGCGCCAGCAGCCGGGAGGGACTAGCGGGGGGCCGGAGCTCCTACAATGAGCAGTTCTTC
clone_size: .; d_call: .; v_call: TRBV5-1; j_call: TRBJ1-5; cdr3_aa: CASSLDSNQPQHF; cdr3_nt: TGCGCCAGCAGCTTGGACAGTAATCAGCCCCAGCATTTT
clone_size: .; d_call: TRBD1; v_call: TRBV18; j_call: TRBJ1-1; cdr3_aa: CASSYWTGATEAFF; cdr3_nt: TGTGCCAGCTCCTATTGGACAGGGGCCACTGAAGCTTTCTTT
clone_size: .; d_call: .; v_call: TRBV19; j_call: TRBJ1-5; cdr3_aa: CASSKQGGSSNQPQHF; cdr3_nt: TGTGCCAGTAGCAAACAGGGTGGGTCGAGCAATCAGCCCCAGCATTTT
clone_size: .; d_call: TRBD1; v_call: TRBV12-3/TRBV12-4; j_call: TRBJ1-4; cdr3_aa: CASNLDRDEKLFF; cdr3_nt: TGTGCCAGCAACCTGGACAGGGATGAAAAACTGTTTTTT
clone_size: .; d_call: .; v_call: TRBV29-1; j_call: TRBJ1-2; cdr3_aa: CSGGDYGYTF; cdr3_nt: TGCAGCGGCGGCGACTATGGCTACACCTTC
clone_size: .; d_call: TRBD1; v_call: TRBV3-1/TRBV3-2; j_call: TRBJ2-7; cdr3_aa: CASSQGPTGEYEQYF; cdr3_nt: TGTGCCAGCAGCCAAGGGCCGACAGGGGAGTACGAGCAGTACTTC
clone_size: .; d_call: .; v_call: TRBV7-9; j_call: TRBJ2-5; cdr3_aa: CASSLFGTSEETQYF; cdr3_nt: TGTGCCAGCAGCCTATTCGGGACTTCCGAAGAGACCCAGTACTTC
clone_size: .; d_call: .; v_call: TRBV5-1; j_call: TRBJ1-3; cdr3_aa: CASASGHTSGNTIYF; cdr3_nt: TGCGCCAGCGCTTCTGGACATACCTCTGGAAACACCATATATTTT
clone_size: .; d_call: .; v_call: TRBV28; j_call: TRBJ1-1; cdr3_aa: CASSLGGARNTEAFF; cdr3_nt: TGTGCCAGCAGCCTCGGGGGGGCCCGGAACACTGAAGCTTTCTTT
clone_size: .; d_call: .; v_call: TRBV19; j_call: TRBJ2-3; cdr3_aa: CASSRGLSTDTQYF; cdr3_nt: TGTGCCAGTAGTAGGGGGCTCAGCACAGATACGCAGTATTTT
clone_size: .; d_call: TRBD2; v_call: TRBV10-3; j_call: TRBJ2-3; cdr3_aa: CAISESPSGGADTQYF; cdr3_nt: TGTGCCATCAGTGAGTCTCCCAGCGGGGGCGCAGATACGCAGTATTTT
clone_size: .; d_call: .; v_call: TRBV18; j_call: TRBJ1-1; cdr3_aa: CASSPLSQSEAFF; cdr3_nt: TGTGCCAGCTCACCACTTAGCCAGTCTGAAGCTTTCTTT
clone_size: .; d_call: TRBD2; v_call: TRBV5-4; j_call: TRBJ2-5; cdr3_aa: CASSLRLAGQETQYF; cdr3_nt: TGTGCCAGCAGCTTGCGGCTAGCGGGACAAGAGACCCAGTACTTC
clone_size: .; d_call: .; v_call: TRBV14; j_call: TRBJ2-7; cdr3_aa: CASSQAGVPLIYEQYF; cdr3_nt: TGTGCCAGCAGCCAAGCGGGGGTTCCTCTGATCTACGAGCAGTACTTC
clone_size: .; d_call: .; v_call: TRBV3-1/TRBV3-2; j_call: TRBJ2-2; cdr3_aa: CASSQEGKGAGTGELFF; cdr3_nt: TGTGCCAGCAGCCAAGAAGGGAAGGGGGCGGGGACCGGGGAGCTGTTTTTT
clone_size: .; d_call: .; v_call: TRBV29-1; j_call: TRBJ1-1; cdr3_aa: CSVAGHTAGGSTEAFF; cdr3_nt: TGCAGCGTCGCCGGCCACACAGCGGGGGGGAGCACTGAAGCTTTCTTT
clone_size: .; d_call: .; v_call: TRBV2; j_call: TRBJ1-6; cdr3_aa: CASGVGSDYSPLHF; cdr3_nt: TGTGCCAGCGGTGTTGGCAGCGACTACTCACCCCTCCACTTT
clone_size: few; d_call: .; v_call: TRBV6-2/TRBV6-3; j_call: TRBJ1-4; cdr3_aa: CASSYGAGRTAEKLFF; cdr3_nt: TGTGCCAGCAGTTATGGGGCGGGACGGACCGCTGAAAAACTGTTTTTT
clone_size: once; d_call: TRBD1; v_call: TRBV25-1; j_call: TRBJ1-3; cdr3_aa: CASSGTGAGNTIYF; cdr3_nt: TGTGCCAGCAGTGGGACAGGGGCTGGAAACACCATATATTTT
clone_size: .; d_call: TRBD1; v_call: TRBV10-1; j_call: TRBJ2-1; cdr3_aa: CASRPGQGVIDEQFF; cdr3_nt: TGCGCCAGCAGGCCGGGACAGGGGGTTATCGATGAGCAGTTCTTC
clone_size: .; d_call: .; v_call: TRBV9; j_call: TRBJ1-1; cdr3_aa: CASSGTGHTEAFF; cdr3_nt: TGTGCCAGCAGCGGCACAGGGCACACTGAAGCTTTCTTT
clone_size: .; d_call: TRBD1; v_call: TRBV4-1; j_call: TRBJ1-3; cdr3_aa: CASSQARDRSYGNTIYF; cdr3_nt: TGCGCCAGCAGCCAAGCCCGGGACAGATCATATGGAAACACCATATATTTT
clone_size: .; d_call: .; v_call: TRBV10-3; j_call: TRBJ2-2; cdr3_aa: CAIIGHTGELFF; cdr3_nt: TGTGCCATCATTGGACATACCGGGGAGCTGTTTTTT
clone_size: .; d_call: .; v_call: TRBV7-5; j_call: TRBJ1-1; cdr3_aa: CVRSLGTDEAFF; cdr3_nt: TGTGTCAGAAGCTTAGGTACAGATGAAGCTTTCTTT
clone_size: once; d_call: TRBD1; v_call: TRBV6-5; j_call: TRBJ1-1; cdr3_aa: CASSRQGGNTEAFF; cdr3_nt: TGTGCCAGCAGTCGACAGGGGGGGAACACTGAAGCTTTCTTT
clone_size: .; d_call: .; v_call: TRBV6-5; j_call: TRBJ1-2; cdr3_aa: CASSDTGNWNYGYTF; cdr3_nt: TGTGCCAGCAGCGACACAGGGAATTGGAACTATGGCTACACCTTC
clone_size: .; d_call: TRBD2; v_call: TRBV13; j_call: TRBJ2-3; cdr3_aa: CASNDVPLAGAEDTQYF; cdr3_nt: TGTGCCAGCAACGACGTTCCCCTAGCGGGGGCTGAAGATACGCAGTATTTT
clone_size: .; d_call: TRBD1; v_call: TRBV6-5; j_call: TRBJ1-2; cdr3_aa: CASSLDRDRIYGYTF; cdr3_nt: TGTGCCAGCAGTTTGGACCGGGACAGGATCTATGGCTACACCTTC
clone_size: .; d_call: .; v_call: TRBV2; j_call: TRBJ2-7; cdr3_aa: CASSAGGSYEQYF; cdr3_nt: TGTGCCAGCAGTGCTGGCGGGTCCTACGAGCAGTACTTC
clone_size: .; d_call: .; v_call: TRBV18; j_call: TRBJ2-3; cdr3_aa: CASSPTGSSPDTQYF; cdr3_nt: TGTGCCAGCTCACCAACGGGATCTAGTCCGGATACGCAGTATTTT